This T cell receptor beta chain was recorded in a study of blood T cell repertoires in COVID-19 (dated by TCRdb to between 2020 and 2021). Turning to the overall study: Samples from collaborators originated in the United States, Italy and Spain and spanned both the acute and convalescent phases of COVID-19. The prospective study material was composed of cDNA or gDNA derived from T cells, B-cell-depleted T cells, or PBMCs. Samples came from the ongoing ImmuneRACE study (first 160 participants) plus 1,254 subjects from 6 global collaborators. Where available, HLA class I and class II types were taken from metadata supplied by the sample provider and were not determined by assay-based typing. Nearly every sample came with metadata listing a de-identified subject ID, COVID-19 status, age in years and sex. Subjects who had been exposed to COVID-19, were actively infected with it, or had recovered from it provided the deeply sampled blood TCRbeta repertoires that made up the dataset. A freely available public database, intended as a resource for researchers studying the immune response to SARS-CoV-2, is where the repertoires were released.

About this clone itself: Its antigen specificity is not known. The record has no base qualities; no much larger clone is one base away.

Broader findings and caveats from the paper: Clinical and demographic metadata were provided uncurated, with the amount varying by source and participant.

Trimming takes 1 base from V and 5 bases from J, and the germline ends sit 9 bases apart. The CDR3 numbers 14 residues from cysteine through phenylalanine. The read is trimmed to its CDR3 DNA, 42 bases read in frame from base 1. As encoded in the germline V gene, CDR1 is SNHLY while CDR2 is FYNNEI. The collaborating institutions used their own protocols to collect whole blood in K2EDTA tubes. For TCRbeta analysis, collaborators shipped samples as frozen whole blood, isolated PBMCs, or DNA extracted from either of those sample types. TCRbeta CDR3 regions were amplified from genomic DNA by means of the immunoSEQ Assay, a bias-controlled multiplex PCR. As for the original processing: The number of nucleated cells in each sample was estimated from the amplification of reference gene primers within the assay. Sequence reads were collapsed and filtered to measure the absolute abundance of every unique TCRbeta CDR3 rearrangement. For each sample, productive Simpson clonality was calculated as the square root of Simpson's diversity index across productive rearrangements. The table was pulled from immuneACCESS by TCRdb, which kept in-frame rearrangements only. Such tables lose some clones; where checked, under half of the loss comes from unresolved V genes, and the rest has no known cause. V and J calls and clone size are as listed in that table; D and trimming were resolved from the DNA. The sample table lists 25,000 to 35,000 clones, 75% to 90% of them with a count of one. Approximately 16% of the sample rests with the top ten.

Specimen: peripheral blood. This TCR derives from a man at least 80 years old with acute or convalescent COVID-19. The V and J genes are TRBV2 and TRBJ1-5; the D gene identity is not certain. The CDR3 has the sequence CASSEGHNYQPQHF. The nucleotide sequence reads as follows: TGTGCCAGCAGTGAAGGACACAATTATCAGCCCCAGCATTTT. Supplemented by the reference TRBV2 and TRBJ1-5 proteins around the CDR3, the complete variable domain is EPEVTQTPSHQVTQMGQEVILRCVPISNHLYFYWYRQILGQKVEFLVSFYNNEISEKSEIFDDQFSVERPDGSNFTLKIRSTKLEDSAMYFCASSEGHNYQPQHFGDGTRLSIL.